This T cell receptor beta chain appears in the sequencing data of a study of blood T cells in healthy people across ages. About the research overall: Every two T cells gave about one barcoded beta molecule via template switching.

Using a J-beta primer mix together with a sample-barcoded 5' primer, a second PCR was run for roughly 7 to 11 cycles. TCRdb reprocessed the 5' RACE reads with MiXCR, giving one entry per CDR3 protein. The sample records roughly 560,000 distinct CDR3 sequences, about 24% being singletons. Study-level findings and limits: Per-million-T-cell TCR beta diversity fell roughly linearly with age. Unknown donor CMV status possibly confounded expanded clonotype changes. A greater number of naive CD4+ cells and higher diversity distinguished long-lived donors from aged donors.

The CDR3 has 14 amino acids. Germline assignment: CDR1 SQVTM and CDR2 ANQGSEA. V lost 3 bases to trimming and J lost 0 bases, with 9 bases between them. Remarks on this clonotype: Its antigen is currently unknown.

The same specimen was also included in a second study, on T cells of mothers and their children.

The chain uses TRBV29-1 and TRBJ2-1; a weak D match, TRBD2 (6 bases). Specimen: blood. The origin of this receptor is a boy aged 5-17 years in good health. The CDR3 bases are TGCAGCGTTGAGCCCGGGAGCTCCTACAATGAGCAGTTCTTC. Residues: CSVEPGSSYNEQFF.